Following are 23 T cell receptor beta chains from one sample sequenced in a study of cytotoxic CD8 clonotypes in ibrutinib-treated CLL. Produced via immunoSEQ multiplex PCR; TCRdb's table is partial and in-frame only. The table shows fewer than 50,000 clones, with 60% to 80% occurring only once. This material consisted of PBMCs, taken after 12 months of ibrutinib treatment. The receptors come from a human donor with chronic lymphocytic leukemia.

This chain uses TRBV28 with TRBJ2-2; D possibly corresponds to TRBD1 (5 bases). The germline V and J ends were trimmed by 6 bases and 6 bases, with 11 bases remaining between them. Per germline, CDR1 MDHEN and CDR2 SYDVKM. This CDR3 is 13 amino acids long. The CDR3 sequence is CASSPTGPGELFF. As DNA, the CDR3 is TGTGCCAGCAGCCCAACAGGACCCGGGGAGCTGTTTTTT.

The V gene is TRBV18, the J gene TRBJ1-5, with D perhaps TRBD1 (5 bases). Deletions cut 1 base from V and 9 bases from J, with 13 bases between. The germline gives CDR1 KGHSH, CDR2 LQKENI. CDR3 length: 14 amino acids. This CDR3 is CASSPRDGYRPQHF. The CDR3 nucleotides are TGTGCCAGCTCACCACGGGACGGGTACAGGCCCCAGCATTTT.

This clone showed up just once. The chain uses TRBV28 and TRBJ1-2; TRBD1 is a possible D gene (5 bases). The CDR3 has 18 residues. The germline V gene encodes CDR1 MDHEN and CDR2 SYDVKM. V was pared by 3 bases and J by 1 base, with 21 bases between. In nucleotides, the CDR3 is TGTGCCAGCAGTTTGGTTCTACGGGGCAGCAGAGGTAACTATGGCTACACCTTC. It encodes CASSLVLRGSRGNYGYTF.

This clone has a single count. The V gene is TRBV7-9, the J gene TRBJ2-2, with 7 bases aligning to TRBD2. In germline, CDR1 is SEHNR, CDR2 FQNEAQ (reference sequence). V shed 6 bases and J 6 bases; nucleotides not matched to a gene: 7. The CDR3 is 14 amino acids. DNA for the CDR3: TGTGCCAGCAGTTCTTACGCGGGGGCCGGGGAGCTGTTTTTT. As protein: CASSSYAGAGELFF.

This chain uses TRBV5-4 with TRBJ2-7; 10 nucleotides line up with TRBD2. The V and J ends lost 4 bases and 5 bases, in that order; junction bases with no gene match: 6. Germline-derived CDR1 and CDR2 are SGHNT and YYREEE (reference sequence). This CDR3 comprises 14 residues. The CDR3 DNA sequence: TGTGCCAGCAGCGCCGCTAGCGGGAGTAACGAGCAGTACTTC. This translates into CASSAASGSNEQYF. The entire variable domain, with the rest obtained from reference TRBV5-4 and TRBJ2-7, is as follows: ETGVTQSPTHLIKTRGQQVTLRCSSQSGHNTVSWYQQALGQGPQFIFQYYREEENGRGNFPPRFSGLQFPNYSSELNVNALELDDSALYLCASSAASGSNEQYFGPGTRLTVT.

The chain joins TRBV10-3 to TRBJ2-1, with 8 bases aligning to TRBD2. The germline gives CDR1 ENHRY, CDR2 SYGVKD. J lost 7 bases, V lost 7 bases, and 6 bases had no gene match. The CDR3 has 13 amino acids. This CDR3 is CAIMSGSTNEQFF. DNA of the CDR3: TGTGCCATCATGAGCGGGAGTACGAATGAGCAGTTCTTC.

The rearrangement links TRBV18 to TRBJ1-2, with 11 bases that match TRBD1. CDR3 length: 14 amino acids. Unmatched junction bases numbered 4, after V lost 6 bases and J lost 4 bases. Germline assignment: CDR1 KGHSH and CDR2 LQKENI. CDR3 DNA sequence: TGTGCCAGCTCTCCGGGACAGGGGGTCTATGGCTACACCTTC. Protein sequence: CASSPGQGVYGYTF.

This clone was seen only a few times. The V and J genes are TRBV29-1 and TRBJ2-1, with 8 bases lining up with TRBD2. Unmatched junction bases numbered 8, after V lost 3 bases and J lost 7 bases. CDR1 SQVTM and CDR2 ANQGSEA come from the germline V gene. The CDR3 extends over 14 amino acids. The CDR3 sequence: CSVEGGSGINEQFF. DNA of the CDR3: TGCAGCGTTGAGGGTGGTAGCGGGATAAATGAGCAGTTCTTC.

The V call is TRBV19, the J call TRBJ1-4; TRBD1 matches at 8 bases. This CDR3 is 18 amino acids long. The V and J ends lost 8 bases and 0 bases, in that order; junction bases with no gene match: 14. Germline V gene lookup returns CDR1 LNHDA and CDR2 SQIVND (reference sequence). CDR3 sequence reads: CASARGQVLPATNEKLFF. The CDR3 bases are TGTGCCAGTGCACGGGGACAGGTCCTTCCTGCAACTAATGAAAAACTGTTTTTT. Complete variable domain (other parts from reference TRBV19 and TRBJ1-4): DGGITQSPKYLFRKEGQNVTLSCEQNLNHDAMYWYRQDPGQGLRLIYYSQIVNDFQKGDIAEGYSVSREKKESFPLTVTSAQKNPTAFYLCASARGQVLPATNEKLFFGSGTQLSVL.

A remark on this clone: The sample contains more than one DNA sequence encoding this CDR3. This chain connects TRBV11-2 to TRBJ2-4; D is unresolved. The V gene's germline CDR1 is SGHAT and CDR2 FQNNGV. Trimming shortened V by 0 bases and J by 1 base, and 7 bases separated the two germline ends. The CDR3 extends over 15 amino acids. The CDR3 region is CASSLEGFAKNIQYF. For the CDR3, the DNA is TGTGCCAGCAGCTTAGAGGGCTTCGCCAAAAACATTCAGTACTTC.

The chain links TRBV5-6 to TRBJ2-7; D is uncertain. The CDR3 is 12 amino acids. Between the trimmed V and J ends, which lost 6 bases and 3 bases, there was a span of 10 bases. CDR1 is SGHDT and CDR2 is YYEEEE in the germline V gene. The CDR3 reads CASTQSHYEQYF. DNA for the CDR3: TGTGCCAGCACCCAGTCCCACTACGAGCAGTACTTC.

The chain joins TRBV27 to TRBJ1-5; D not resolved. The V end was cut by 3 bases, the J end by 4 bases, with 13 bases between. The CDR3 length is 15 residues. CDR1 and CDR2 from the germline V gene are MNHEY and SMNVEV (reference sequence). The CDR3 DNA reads TGTGCCAGCAGTTTGAGCGCGGGTTGGAATCAGCCCCAGCATTTT. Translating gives CASSLSAGWNQPQHF.

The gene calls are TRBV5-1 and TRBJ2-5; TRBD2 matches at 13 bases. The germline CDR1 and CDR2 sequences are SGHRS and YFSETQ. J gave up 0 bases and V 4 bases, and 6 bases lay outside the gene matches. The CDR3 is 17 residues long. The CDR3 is CASSPGTSGAYQETQYF. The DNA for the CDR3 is TGCGCCAGCAGCCCCGGGACTAGCGGGGCGTACCAAGAGACCCAGTACTTC.

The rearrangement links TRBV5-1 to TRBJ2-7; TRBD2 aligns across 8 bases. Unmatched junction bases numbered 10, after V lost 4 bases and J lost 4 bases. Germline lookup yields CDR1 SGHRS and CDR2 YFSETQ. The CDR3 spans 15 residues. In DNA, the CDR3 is TGCGCCAGCAGCCCGGACGGGACTAGTCCTTACGAGCAGTACTTC. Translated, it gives CASSPDGTSPYEQYF.

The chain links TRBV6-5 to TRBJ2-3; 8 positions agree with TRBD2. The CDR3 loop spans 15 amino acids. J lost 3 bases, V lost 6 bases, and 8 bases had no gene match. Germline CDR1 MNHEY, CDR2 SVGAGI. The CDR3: CASSRAGERTDTQYF. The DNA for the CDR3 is TGTGCCAGCAGCCGAGCGGGAGAGAGGACAGATACGCAGTATTTT.

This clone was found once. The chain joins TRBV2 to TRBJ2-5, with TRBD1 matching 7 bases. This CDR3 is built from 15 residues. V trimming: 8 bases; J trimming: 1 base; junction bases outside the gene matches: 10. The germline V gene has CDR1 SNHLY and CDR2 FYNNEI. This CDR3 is CASAQGERGQETQYF. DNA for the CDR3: TGTGCCAGCGCCCAGGGGGAGAGGGGCCAAGAGACCCAGTACTTC.

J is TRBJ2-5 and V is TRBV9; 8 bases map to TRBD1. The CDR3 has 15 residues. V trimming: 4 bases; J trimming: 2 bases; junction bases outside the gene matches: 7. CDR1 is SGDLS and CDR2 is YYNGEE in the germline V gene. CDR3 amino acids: CASSTATGVQETQYF. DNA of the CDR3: TGTGCCAGCAGCACAGCGACAGGGGTTCAAGAGACCCAGTACTTC.

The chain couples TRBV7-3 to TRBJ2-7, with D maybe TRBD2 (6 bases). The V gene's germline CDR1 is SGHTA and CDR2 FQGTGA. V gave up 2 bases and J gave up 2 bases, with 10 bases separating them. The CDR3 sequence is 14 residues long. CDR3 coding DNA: TGTGCCAGCAGCTTACTAGCGTCGCCCTACGAGCAGTACTTC. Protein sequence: CASSLLASPYEQYF.

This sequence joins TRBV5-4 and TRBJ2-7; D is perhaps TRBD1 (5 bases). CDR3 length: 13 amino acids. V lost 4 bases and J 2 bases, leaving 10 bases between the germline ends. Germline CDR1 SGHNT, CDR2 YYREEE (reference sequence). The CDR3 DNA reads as TGTGCCAGCAGCGTCGACAGCCCCTACGAGCAGTACTTC. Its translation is CASSVDSPYEQYF. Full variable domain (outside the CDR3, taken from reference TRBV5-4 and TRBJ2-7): ETGVTQSPTHLIKTRGQQVTLRCSSQSGHNTVSWYQQALGQGPQFIFQYYREEENGRGNFPPRFSGLQFPNYSSELNVNALELDDSALYLCASSVDSPYEQYFGPGTRLTVT.

The CDR3 DNA sequence: TGTGCCAGTAGAGAAGGAGGGGCCGGGGAGCTGTTTTTT. Its protein is CASREGGAGELFF. The chain employs TRBV19 and TRBJ2-2; D is perhaps TRBD2 (6 bases). The CDR3 has 13 residues. The V gene lost 6 bases and the J gene lost 6 bases, with 11 bases spanning the gap. CDR1 is LNHDA and CDR2 is SQIVND in the germline V gene (reference sequence).

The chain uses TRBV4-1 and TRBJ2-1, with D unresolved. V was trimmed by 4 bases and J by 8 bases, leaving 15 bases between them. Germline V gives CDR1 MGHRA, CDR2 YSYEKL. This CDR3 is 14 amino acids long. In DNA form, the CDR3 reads TGCGCCAGCAGCCGAGAGCTAGTTAGGGATGAGCAGTTCTTC. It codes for CASSRELVRDEQFF.

The CDR3 DNA follows: TGTGCCAGCGTACCCCTCGACTCAGATCACGAGGAAATCTACGAGCAGTACTTC. Its translation is CASVPLDSDHEEIYEQYF. The chain recombines TRBV28 with TRBJ2-7; D is unclear. The CDR3 is 18 residues long. V lost 8 bases, J lost 3 bases, and 29 bases lay in between. Looked up from germline, CDR1 is MDHEN and CDR2 is SYDVKM.

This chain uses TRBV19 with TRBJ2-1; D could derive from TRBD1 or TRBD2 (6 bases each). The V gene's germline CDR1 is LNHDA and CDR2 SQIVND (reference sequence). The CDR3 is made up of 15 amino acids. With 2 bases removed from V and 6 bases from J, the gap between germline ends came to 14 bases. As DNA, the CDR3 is TGTGCCAGTAGTATAACGGGGGCGATGGGCAATGAGCAGTTCTTC. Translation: CASSITGAMGNEQFF.